Given below is one T cell receptor (beta chain) in context. Its antigen remains unknown. The entry originates in a study of neoadjuvant nivolumab and ipilimumab in lung cancer. Study at large: Nivolumab 3 mg/kg was given days 1, 15 and 29, plus ipilimumab 1 mg/kg day 1 in combination.

Trimming cost V 2 bases and J 6 bases, with 6 bases left between them. Germline assignment: CDR1 SGDLS and CDR2 YYNGEE. This CDR3 is built from 12 residues. Data came from immunoSEQ multiplex PCR; TCRdb stores just in-frame clones and leaves some out. The sample has over 15,000 clones, roughly four fifths seen once. General study points: Only a small number of samples underwent TCR sequencing.

This rearrangement joins TRBV9 to TRBJ2-1; no clear D. The source of this sequence is an adult with non-small cell lung cancer. The sample was tumor tissue, taken after neoadjuvant nivolumab, alone or with ipilimumab, at or shortly before surgery. CDR3 loop: CASSVFGNEQFF. The DNA of the CDR3 is TGTGCCAGCAGCGTTTTCGGCAATGAGCAGTTCTTC.